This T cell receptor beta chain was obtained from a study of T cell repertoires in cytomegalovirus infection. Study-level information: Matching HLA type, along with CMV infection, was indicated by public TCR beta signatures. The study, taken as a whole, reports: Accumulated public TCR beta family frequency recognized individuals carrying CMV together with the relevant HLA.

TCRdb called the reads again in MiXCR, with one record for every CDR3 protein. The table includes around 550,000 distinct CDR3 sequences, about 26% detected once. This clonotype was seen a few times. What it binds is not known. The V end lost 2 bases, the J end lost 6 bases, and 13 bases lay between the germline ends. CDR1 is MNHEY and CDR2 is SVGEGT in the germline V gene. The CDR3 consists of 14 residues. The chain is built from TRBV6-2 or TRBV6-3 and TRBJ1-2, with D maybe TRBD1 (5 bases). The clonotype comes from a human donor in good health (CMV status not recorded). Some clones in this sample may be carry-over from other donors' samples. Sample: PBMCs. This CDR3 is CASSYSRDLNGYTF. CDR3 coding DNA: TGTGCCAGCAGTTACAGCAGGGATTTGAATGGCTACACCTTC.